This T cell receptor beta chain was captured in a study of T cells in Graves' hyperthyroidism and ophthalmopathy. Trimming stripped 6 bases from V and 2 bases from J, with 13 bases between. The CDR3 sequence is 15 residues long. CDR1 and CDR2 from the germline V gene are MNHEY and SVGEGT. It was RNA transcripts that yielded the amplified TCR beta CDR3 regions. Initially, a first-round RT-PCR of the TCR CDR3 employed the HTBI primer set. TCRdb reanalysed the multiplex PCR reads using MiXCR and keeps one entry per CDR3 protein. The sample includes under 300,000 distinct CDR3 sequences, roughly 13% seen only once; the top ten take almost 8%.

The sample was blood. The chain is built from TRBV6-2 or TRBV6-3 and TRBJ2-2; D possibly matches TRBD1 or TRBD2 (5 bases each). The sequence was collected from a woman aged 30 to 39 with Graves' hyperthyroidism that later progressed to Graves' ophthalmopathy. CDR3 in amino acids: CASSGETDNTGELFF. The CDR3, as DNA: TGTGCCAGCAGCGGGGAGACAGACAACACCGGGGAGCTGTTTTTT.